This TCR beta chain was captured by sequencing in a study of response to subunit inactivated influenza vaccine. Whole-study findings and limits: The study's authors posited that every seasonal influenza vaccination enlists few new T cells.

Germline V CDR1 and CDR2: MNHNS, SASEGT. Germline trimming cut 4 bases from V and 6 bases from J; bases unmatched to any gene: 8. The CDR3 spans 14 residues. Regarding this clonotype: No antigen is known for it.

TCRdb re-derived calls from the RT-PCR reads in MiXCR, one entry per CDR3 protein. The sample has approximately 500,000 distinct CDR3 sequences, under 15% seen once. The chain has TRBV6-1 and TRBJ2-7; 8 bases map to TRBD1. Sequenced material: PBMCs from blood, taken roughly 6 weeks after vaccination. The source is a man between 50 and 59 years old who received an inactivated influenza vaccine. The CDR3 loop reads CASSGTGYGGEQYF. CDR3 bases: TGTGCCAGCAGTGGGACAGGGTATGGGGGCGAGCAGTACTTC.